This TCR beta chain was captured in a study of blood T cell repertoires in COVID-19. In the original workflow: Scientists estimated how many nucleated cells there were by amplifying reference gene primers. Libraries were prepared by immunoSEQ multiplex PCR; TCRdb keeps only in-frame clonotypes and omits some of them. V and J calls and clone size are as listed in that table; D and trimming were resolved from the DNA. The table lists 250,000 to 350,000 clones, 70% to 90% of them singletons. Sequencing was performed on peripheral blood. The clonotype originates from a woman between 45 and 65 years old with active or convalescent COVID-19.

For the CDR3, the DNA is TGTGCCAGCAGTGATGGACAGGGGATGAACAATGAGCAGTTCTTC. It encodes CASSDGQGMNNEQFF. This chain connects TRBV6-4 to TRBJ2-1, with 9 nucleotides matching TRBD1. The germline V gene encodes CDR1 MRHNA and CDR2 SNTAGT. The J segment lost 5 bases and the V segment lost 3 bases, leaving 5 bases of the junction unmatched. The CDR3 spans 15 residues.